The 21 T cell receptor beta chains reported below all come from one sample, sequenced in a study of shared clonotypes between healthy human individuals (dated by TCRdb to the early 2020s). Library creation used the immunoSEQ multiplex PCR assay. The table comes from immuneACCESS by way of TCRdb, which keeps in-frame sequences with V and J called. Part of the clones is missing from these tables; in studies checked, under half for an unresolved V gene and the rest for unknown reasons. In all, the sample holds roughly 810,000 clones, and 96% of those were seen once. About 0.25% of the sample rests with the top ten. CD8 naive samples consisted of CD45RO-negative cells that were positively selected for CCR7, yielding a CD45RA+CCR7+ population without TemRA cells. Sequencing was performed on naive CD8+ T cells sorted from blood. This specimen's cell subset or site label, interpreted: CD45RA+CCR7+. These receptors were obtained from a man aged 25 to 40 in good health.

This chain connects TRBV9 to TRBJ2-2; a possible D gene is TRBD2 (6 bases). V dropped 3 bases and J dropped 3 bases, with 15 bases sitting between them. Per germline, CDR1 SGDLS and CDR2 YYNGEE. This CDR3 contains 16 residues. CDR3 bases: TGTGCCAGCAGCGCCCCCGGCGGGATCGACACCGGGGAGCTGTTTTTT. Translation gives CASSAPGGIDTGELFF.

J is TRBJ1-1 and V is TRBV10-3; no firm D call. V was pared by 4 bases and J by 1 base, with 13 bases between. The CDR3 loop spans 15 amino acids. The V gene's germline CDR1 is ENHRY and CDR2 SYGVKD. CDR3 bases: TGTGCCATCAGTGGAACAAGCATTAGGAACACTGAAGCTTTCTTT. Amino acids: CAISGTSIRNTEAFF.

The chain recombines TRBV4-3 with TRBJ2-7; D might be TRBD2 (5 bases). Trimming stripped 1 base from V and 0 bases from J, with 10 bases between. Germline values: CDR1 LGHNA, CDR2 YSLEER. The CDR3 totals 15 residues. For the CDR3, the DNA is TGCGCCAGCAGCCAAGGTCTGGGAGCCTCCTACGAGCAGTACTTC. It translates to CASSQGLGASYEQYF.

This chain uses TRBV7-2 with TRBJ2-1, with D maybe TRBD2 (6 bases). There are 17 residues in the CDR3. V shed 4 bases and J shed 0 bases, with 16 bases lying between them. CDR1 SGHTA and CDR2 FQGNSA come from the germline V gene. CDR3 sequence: CASSSPSVAASYNEQFF. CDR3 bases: TGTGCCAGCAGCTCACCCTCGGTAGCGGCCTCCTACAATGAGCAGTTCTTC.

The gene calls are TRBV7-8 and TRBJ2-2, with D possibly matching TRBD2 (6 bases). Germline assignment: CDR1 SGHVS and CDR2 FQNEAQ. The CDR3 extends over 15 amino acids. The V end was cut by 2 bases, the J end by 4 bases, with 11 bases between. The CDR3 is CASSLRTTSTGELFF. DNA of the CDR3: TGTGCCAGCAGCTTAAGGACTACCTCCACCGGGGAGCTGTTTTTT.

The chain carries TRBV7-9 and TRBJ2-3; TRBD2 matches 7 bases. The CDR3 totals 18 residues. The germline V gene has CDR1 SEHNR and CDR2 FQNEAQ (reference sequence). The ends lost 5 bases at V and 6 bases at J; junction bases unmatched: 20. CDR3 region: CASSPPGTTSGDRDTQYF. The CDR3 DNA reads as TGTGCCAGCAGCCCACCCGGAACGACCAGCGGGGACCGGGATACGCAGTATTTT.

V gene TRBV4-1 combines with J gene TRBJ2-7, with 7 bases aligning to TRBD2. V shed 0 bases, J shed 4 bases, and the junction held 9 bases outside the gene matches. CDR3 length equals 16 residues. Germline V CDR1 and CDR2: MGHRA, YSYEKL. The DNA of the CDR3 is TGCGCCAGCAGCCAAGATTGGCCTAGCGGTCTTTACGAGCAGTACTTC. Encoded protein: CASSQDWPSGLYEQYF.

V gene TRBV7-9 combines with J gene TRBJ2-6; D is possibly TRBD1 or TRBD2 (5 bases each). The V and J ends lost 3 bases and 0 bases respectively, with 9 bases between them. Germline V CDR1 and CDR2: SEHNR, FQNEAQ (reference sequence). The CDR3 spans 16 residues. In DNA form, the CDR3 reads TGTGCCAGCAGCTTTGTGGGACGCTCTGGGGCCAACGTCCTGACTTTC. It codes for CASSFVGRSGANVLTF.

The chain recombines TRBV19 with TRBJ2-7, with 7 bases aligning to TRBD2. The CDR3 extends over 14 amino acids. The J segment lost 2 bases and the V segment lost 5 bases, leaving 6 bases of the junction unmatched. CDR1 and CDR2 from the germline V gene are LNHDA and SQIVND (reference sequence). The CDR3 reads CASSEGLLTYEQYF. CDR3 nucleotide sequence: TGTGCCAGTAGTGAGGGACTACTAACCTACGAGCAGTACTTC.

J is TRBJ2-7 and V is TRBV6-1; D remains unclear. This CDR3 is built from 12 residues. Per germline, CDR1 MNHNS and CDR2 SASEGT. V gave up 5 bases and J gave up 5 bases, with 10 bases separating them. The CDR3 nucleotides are TGTGCCAGCAGTCCGTACGCCAACGAGCAGTACTTC. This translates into CASSPYANEQYF.

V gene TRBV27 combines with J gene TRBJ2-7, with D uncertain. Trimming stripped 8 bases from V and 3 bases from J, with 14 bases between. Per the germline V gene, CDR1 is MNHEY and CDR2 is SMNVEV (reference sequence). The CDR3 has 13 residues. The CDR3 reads CASSNISSYEQYF. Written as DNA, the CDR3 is TGTGCCAGCTCAAACATCTCAAGCTACGAGCAGTACTTC.

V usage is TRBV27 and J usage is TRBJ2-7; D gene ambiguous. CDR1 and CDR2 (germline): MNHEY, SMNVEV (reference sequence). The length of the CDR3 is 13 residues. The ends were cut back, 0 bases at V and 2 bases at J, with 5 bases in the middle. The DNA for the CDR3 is TGTGCCAGCAGTTTATCTTACACCTACGAGCAGTACTTC. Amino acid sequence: CASSLSYTYEQYF.

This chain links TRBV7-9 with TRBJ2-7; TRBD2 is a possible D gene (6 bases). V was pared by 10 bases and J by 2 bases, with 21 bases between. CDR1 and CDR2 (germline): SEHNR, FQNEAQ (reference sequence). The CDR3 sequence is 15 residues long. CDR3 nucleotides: TGTGCCATAGAGGCCAGGAGTGGGGGGACCTACGAGCAGTACTTC. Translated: CAIEARSGGTYEQYF.

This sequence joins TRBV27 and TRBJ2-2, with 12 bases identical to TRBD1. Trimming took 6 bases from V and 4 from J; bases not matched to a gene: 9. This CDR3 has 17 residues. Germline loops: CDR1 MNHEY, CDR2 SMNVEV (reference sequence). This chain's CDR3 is CASRKGTGGAGTGELFF. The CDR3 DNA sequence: TGTGCCAGCAGGAAAGGGACAGGGGGCGCCGGCACCGGGGAGCTGTTTTTT.

The CDR3 nucleotides are TGTGCCAGCAGCACCCCTCGAGGTGGGACAGTTGCCTACGAGCAGTACTTC. Protein: CASSTPRGGTVAYEQYF. This chain connects TRBV7-9 to TRBJ2-7, with 7 bases lining up with TRBD1. V dropped 5 bases and J dropped 2; count of bases not matched to a gene: 15. The CDR3 contains 17 residues. Per the germline V gene, CDR1 is SEHNR and CDR2 is FQNEAQ (reference sequence).

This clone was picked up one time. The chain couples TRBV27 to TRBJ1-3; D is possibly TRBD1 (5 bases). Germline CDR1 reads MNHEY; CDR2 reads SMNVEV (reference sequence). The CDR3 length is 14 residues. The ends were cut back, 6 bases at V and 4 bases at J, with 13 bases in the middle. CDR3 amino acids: CASSRGASGNTIYF. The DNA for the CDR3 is TGTGCCAGCAGCCGCGGGGCGAGCGGAAACACCATATATTTT.

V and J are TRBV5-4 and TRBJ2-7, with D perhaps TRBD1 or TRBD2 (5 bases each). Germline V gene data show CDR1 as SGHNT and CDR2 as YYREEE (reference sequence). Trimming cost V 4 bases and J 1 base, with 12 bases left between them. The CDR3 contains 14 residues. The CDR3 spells CASSIGTESYEQYF. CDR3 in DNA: TGTGCCAGCAGCATCGGGACGGAGTCCTACGAGCAGTACTTC.

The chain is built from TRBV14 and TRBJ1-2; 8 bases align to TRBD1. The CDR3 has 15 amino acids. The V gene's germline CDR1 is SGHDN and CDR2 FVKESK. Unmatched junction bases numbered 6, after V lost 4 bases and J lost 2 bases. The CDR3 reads CASSPGTGNNYGYTF. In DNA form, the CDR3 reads TGTGCCAGCAGCCCTGGGACAGGAAACAACTATGGCTACACCTTC.

CDR3 DNA: TGTGCCAGCAGCTCCTCTATAAGGGCCAGGGAAGGGGCCAACGTCCTGACTTTC. Translation gives CASSSSIRAREGANVLTF. The rearrangement uses TRBV7-9 and TRBJ2-6; tentative D call: TRBD1 (5 bases). The V gene lost 4 bases and the J gene lost 4 bases, with 20 bases spanning the gap. The CDR3 loop spans 18 amino acids. CDR1 is SEHNR, CDR2 FQNEAQ, per germline (reference sequence). Supplemented by reference TRBV7-9 and TRBJ2-6, the full variable domain reads DTGVSQNPRHKITKRGQNVTFRCDPISEHNRLYWYRQTLGQGPEFLTYFQNEAQLEKSRLLSDRFSAERPKGSFSTLEIQRTEQGDSAMYLCASSSSIRAREGANVLTFGAGSRLTVL.

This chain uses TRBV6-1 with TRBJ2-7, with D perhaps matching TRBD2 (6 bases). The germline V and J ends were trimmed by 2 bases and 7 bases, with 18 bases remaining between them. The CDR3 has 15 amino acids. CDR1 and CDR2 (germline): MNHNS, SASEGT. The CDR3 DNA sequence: TGTGCCAGCAGTGAACTGTGGAGGGGATTATTGGAGCAGTACTTC. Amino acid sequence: CASSELWRGLLEQYF.

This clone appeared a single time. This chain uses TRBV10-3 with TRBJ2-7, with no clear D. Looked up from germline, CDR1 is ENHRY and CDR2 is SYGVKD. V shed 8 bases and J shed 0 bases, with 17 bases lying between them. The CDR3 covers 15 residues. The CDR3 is CAIPPGCSLSYEQYF. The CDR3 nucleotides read TGTGCCATCCCCCCCGGCTGTTCTCTCTCCTACGAGCAGTACTTC.